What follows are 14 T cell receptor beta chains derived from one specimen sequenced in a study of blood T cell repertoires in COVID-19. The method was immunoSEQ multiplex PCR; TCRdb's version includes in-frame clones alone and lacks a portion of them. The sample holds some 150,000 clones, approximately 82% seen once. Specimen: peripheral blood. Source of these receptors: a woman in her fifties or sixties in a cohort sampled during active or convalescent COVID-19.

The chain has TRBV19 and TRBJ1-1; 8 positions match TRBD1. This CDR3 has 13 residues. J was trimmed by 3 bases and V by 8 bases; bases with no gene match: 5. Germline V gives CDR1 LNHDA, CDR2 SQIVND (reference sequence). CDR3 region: CASAKDRDTEAFF. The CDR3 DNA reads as TGTGCCAGTGCTAAGGACAGGGACACTGAAGCTTTCTTT.

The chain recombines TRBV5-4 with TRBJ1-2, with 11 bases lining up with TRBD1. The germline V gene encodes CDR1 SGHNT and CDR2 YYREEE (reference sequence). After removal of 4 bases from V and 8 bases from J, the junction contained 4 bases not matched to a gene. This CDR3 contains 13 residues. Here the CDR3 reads CASSLRDRGGYTF. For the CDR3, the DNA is TGTGCCAGCAGCCTCCGGGACAGGGGGGGCTACACCTTC.

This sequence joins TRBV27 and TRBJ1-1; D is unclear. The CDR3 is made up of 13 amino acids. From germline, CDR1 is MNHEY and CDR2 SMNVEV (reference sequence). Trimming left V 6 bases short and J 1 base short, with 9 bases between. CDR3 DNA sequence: TGTGCCAGCAGGGGCCGGGAGAACACTGAAGCTTTCTTT. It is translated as CASRGRENTEAFF.

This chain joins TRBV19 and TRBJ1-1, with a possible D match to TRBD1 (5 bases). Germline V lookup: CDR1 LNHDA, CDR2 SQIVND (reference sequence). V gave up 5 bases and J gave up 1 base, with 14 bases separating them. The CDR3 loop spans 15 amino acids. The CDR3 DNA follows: TGTGCCAGTAGTCGATTGGGGCGGAGGAACACTGAAGCTTTCTTT. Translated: CASSRLGRRNTEAFF.

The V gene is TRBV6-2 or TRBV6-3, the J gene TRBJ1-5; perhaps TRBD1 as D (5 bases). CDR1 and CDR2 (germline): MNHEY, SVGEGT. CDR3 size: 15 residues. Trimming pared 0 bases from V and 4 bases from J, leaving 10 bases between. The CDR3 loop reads CASSYSGGENQPQHF. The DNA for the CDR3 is TGTGCCAGCAGTTACTCTGGAGGGGAGAATCAGCCCCAGCATTTT.

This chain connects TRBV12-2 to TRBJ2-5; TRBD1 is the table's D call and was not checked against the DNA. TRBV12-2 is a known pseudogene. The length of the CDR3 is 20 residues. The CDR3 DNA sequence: TGTGCAAGTCGCTTAGAATTCTTTCCCGGGACAGGGGCCTTCCAAGAGACCCAGTACTTC. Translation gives CASRLEFFPGTGAFQETQYF.

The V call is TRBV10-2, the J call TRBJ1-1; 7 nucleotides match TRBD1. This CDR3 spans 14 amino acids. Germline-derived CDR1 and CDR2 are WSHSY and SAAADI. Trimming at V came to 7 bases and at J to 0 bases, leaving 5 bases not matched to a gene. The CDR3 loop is CASITTGLNTEAFF. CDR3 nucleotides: TGCGCCAGCATTACGACAGGGTTGAACACTGAAGCTTTCTTT.

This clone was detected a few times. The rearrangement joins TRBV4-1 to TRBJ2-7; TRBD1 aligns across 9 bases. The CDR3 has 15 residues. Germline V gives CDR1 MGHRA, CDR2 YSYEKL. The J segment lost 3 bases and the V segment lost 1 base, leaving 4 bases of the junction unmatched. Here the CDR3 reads CASSQVWTGDYEQYF. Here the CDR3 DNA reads TGCGCCAGCAGCCAAGTTTGGACAGGGGACTACGAGCAGTACTTC.

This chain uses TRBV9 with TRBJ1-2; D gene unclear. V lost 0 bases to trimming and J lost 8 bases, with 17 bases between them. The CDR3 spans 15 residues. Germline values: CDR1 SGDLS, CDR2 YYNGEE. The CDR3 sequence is CASSVANQAPGGYTF. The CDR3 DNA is TGTGCCAGCAGCGTAGCTAACCAGGCCCCGGGGGGCTACACCTTC.

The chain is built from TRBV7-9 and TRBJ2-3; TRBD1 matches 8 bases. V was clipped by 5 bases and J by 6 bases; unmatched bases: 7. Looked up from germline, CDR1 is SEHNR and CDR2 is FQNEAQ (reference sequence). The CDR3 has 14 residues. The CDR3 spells CASSPQGARDTQYF. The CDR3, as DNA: TGTGCCAGCAGCCCCCAGGGGGCCCGGGATACGCAGTATTTT. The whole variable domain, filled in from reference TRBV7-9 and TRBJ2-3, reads DTGVSQNPRHKITKRGQNVTFRCDPISEHNRLYWYRQTLGQGPEFLTYFQNEAQLEKSRLLSDRFSAERPKGSFSTLEIQRTEQGDSAMYLCASSPQGARDTQYFGPGTRLTVL.

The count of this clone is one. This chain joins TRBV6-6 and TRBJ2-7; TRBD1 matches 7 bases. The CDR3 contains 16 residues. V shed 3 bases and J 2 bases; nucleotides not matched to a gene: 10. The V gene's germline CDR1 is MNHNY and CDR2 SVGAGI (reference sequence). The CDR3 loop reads CASSYSRDQGAYEQYF. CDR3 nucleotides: TGTGCCAGCAGTTATTCCCGGGACCAGGGGGCCTACGAGCAGTACTTC.

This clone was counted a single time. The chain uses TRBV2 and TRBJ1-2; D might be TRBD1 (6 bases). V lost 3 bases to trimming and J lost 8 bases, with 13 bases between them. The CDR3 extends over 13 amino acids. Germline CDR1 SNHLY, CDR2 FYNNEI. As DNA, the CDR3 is TGTGCCAGCAGTGACGGGGGGGCGCCCGGCTACACCTTC. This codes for CASSDGGAPGYTF.

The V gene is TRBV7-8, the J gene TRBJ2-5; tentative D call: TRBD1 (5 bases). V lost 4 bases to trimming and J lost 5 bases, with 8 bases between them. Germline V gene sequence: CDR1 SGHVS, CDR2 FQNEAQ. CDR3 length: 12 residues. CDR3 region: CASSSYRETQYF. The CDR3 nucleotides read TGTGCCAGCAGCTCGTACAGGGAGACCCAGTACTTC. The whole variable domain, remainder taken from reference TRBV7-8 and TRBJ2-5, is GAGVSQSPRYKVAKRGQDVALRCDPISGHVSLFWYQQALGQGPEFLTYFQNEAQLDKSGLPSDRFFAERPEGSVSTLKIQRTQQEDSAVYLCASSSYRETQYFGPGTRLLVL.

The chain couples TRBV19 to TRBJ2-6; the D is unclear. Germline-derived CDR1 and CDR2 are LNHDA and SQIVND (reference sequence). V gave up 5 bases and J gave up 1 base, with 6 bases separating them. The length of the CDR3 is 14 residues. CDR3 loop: CASSSQSGANVLTF. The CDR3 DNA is TGTGCCAGTAGTTCCCAATCTGGGGCCAACGTCCTGACTTTC.